This entry lists 23 T cell receptor beta chains sequenced from one sample in a study of shared clonotypes between healthy human individuals (TCRdb year 2020). The library was prepared using the immunoSEQ multiplex PCR assay. The immuneACCESS repertoire file appears here via TCRdb, limited to in-frame rearrangements. These files lack a portion of the clones; in checked studies, under half of the deficit traces to unresolved V genes, and the cause of the others is not known. Present in this sample are over 1.5 million clones, under 99% of which were seen just once. The ten largest make up roughly 0.42% of the sample. Sequenced input: naive CD4+ T cells sorted from blood. The cell subset or site label for this specimen denotes: CD45RA+ positively selected. The receptors derive from a man aged 30-40 years in good health.

V usage is TRBV10-1 and J usage is TRBJ2-3, with TRBD2 as a possible D gene (5 bases). The CDR3 is 15 amino acids. Germline CDR1 WNHNN, CDR2 SYGVQD (reference sequence). Trimming pared 5 bases from V and 0 bases from J, leaving 12 bases between. CDR3 sequence reads: CASSQNSASTDTQYF. The CDR3 DNA is TGCGCCAGCAGTCAGAATAGCGCGAGCACAGATACGCAGTATTTT.

Only one count was recorded for this clone. This rearrangement joins TRBV7-9 to TRBJ1-2, with 10 bases aligning to TRBD1. Germline V CDR1 and CDR2: SEHNR, FQNEAQ (reference sequence). The junction had 3 bases not matched to a gene; V was cut back by 8 bases and J by 6 bases. There are 12 residues in the CDR3. The CDR3 is CASAGQGNGYTF. In nucleotides, the CDR3 is TGTGCCAGCGCGGGACAGGGGAATGGCTACACCTTC.

The genes are TRBV28 and TRBJ1-2; the D gene is possibly TRBD1 (5 bases). Germline assignment: CDR1 MDHEN and CDR2 SYDVKM. The CDR3 length is 14 residues. Trimming took 4 bases from V and 1 from J, leaving 10 bases between them. This CDR3 is CASSSGAFNYGYTF. In DNA form, the CDR3 reads TGTGCCAGCAGTTCCGGGGCTTTTAACTATGGCTACACCTTC.

The chain employs TRBV5-4 and TRBJ2-5; no clear D. This CDR3 has 14 residues. V was shortened by 0 bases and J by 3 bases, with 9 bases between the two germline ends. Germline V lookup: CDR1 SGHNT, CDR2 YYREEE (reference sequence). Written as DNA, the CDR3 is TGTGCCAGCAGCTTGGGGCTAGTGGAAGAGACCCAGTACTTC. Translating gives CASSLGLVEETQYF.

This chain uses TRBV28 with TRBJ2-7; tentatively, D is TRBD1 (6 bases). The germline V gene encodes CDR1 MDHEN and CDR2 SYDVKM. Trimming removed 3 bases from V and 1 base from J, with 10 bases in between. The CDR3 has 14 residues. CDR3 nucleotides: TGTGCCAGCAGTTTCGGACAGATGTCCTACGAGCAGTACTTC. This sequence encodes CASSFGQMSYEQYF. Looking up the rest from reference TRBV28 and TRBJ2-7 gives the full variable domain: DVKVTQSSRYLVKRTGEKVFLECVQDMDHENMFWYRQDPGLGLRLIYFSYDVKMKEKGDIPEGYSVSREKKERFSLILESASTNQTSMYLCASSFGQMSYEQYFGPGTRLTVT.

CDR3 DNA sequence: TGTGCCAGTAGTGGGGACAGGGTTGAAAAGTTCTTC. It translates to CASSGDRVEKFF. The chain has TRBV19 and TRBJ2-1; TRBD1 matches at 9 bases. Germline values: CDR1 LNHDA, CDR2 SQIVND (reference sequence). Trimming removed 5 bases from V and 14 bases from J; junction bases left unmatched: 7. The CDR3 is 12 residues long.

The chain joins TRBV25-1 to TRBJ2-2; D is perhaps TRBD1 or TRBD2 (5 bases each). The germline V gene has CDR1 MGHDK and CDR2 SYGVNS. V was pared by 0 bases and J by 6 bases, with 14 bases between. This CDR3 is 16 amino acids long. The CDR3 nucleotides read TGTGCCAGCAGTGAATATCGAGGGACGCGTTCCGGGGAGCTGTTTTTT. Translation gives CASSEYRGTRSGELFF.

The CDR3 reads CASSFRAGPNTGELFF. The CDR3 DNA reads as TGTGCCAGCAGCTTCCGAGCGGGACCGAACACCGGGGAGCTGTTTTTT. This chain links TRBV7-9 with TRBJ2-2, with 7 nucleotides matching TRBD2. CDR3 length: 16 residues. Unmatched junction bases numbered 4, after V lost 3 bases and J lost 0 bases. Germline V gene sequence: CDR1 SEHNR, CDR2 FQNEAQ (reference sequence).

The chain links TRBV7-2 to TRBJ2-7; maybe TRBD2 (6 bases). The CDR3 spans 12 residues. Germline CDR1 and CDR2: SGHTA and FQGNSA. Trimming took off 0 bases at V and 6 bases at J, with 6 bases between the two ends. In DNA form, the CDR3 reads TGTGCCAGCAGCTTAGCGGGGGGCGAGCAGTACTTC. This sequence encodes CASSLAGGEQYF. The whole variable domain, filled in from reference TRBV7-2 and TRBJ2-7, reads GAGVSQSPSNKVTEKGKDVELRCDPISGHTALYWYRQSLGQGLEFLIYFQGNSAPDKSGLPSDRFSAERTGGSVSTLTIQRTQQEDSAVYLCASSLAGGEQYFGPGTRLTVT.

V and J are TRBV4-1 and TRBJ2-7; D might be TRBD1 (5 bases). V was pared by 0 bases and J by 2 bases, with 17 bases between. CDR3 length: 17 amino acids. In germline, CDR1 is MGHRA, CDR2 YSYEKL. The CDR3 bases are TGCGCCAGCAGCCAAGATCTGGAAATGCAGGGCCCCTACGAGCAGTACTTC. As protein: CASSQDLEMQGPYEQYF.

The chain is built from TRBV29-1 and TRBJ2-3, with TRBD2 matching over 9 bases. The CDR3 extends over 15 amino acids. V lost 6 bases and J lost 6; bases outside the gene matches: 13. Germline V gene lookup returns CDR1 SQVTM and CDR2 ANQGSEA. For the CDR3, the DNA is TGCAGCGTGACGGGTCTAGCGGGATACTCGGATACGCAGTATTTT. Its protein product is CSVTGLAGYSDTQYF.

The rearrangement links TRBV28 to TRBJ2-7; 11 nucleotides align to TRBD2. Germline V gene data show CDR1 as MDHEN and CDR2 as SYDVKM. This CDR3 comprises 15 residues. J was trimmed by 5 bases and V by 8 bases; bases with no gene match: 11. The CDR3 loop reads CASSFTSGSRDEQYF. In DNA form, the CDR3 reads TGTGCCAGCTCCTTCACTAGCGGGAGTCGGGACGAGCAGTACTTC. Looking up the rest from reference TRBV28 and TRBJ2-7 gives the full variable domain: DVKVTQSSRYLVKRTGEKVFLECVQDMDHENMFWYRQDPGLGLRLIYFSYDVKMKEKGDIPEGYSVSREKKERFSLILESASTNQTSMYLCASSFTSGSRDEQYFGPGTRLTVT.

This chain connects TRBV5-1 to TRBJ2-5; tentatively, D is TRBD1 or TRBD2 (5 bases each). The CDR3 contains 14 residues. Germline V CDR1 and CDR2: SGHRS, YFSETQ. Deletions cut 4 bases from V and 2 bases from J, with 12 bases between. CDR3 loop: CASSGQGPQETQYF. The CDR3 coding sequence is TGCGCCAGCAGCGGGCAGGGACCTCAAGAGACCCAGTACTTC. Looking up the rest from reference TRBV5-1 and TRBJ2-5 gives the full variable domain: KAGVTQTPRYLIKTRGQQVTLSCSPISGHRSVSWYQQTPGQGLQFLFEYFSETQRNKGNFPGRFSGRQFSNSRSEMNVSTLELGDSALYLCASSGQGPQETQYFGPGTRLLVL.

The J gene is TRBJ1-5, the V gene TRBV30; TRBD1 might be the D (6 bases). Per the germline V gene, CDR1 is GTSNPN and CDR2 is SVGIG (reference sequence). The V gene lost 0 bases and the J gene lost 4 bases, with 13 bases spanning the gap. This CDR3 comprises 15 residues. The CDR3 reads CAWSVRGGQNQPQHF. CDR3 nucleotide sequence: TGTGCCTGGAGTGTACGGGGGGGCCAAAATCAGCCCCAGCATTTT. The full variable domain, in which reference TRBV30 and TRBJ1-5 provide the parts outside the CDR3, is SQTIHQWPATLVQPVGSPLSLECTVEGTSNPNLYWYRQAAGRGLQLLFYSVGIGQISSEVPQNLSASRPQDRQFILSSKKLLLSDSGFYLCAWSVRGGQNQPQHFGDGTRLSIL.

The chain has TRBV27 and TRBJ2-1; a possible D gene is TRBD2 (6 bases). V gave up 7 bases and J gave up 0 bases, with 10 bases separating them. Per the germline V gene, CDR1 is MNHEY and CDR2 is SMNVEV (reference sequence). This CDR3 has 14 amino acids. The CDR3 reads CASNNGGSYNEQFF. In nucleotides, the CDR3 is TGTGCCAGCAATAACGGGGGCTCCTACAATGAGCAGTTCTTC.

This rearrangement joins TRBV7-9 to TRBJ2-4; D tentatively reads TRBD1 or TRBD2 (6 bases each). CDR3 length: 13 amino acids. Germline V CDR1 and CDR2: SEHNR, FQNEAQ (reference sequence). The V gene lost 1 base and the J gene lost 8 bases, with 9 bases spanning the gap. The CDR3 bases are TGTGCCAGCAGCTTAGGGGGGGCGGACATTCAGTACTTC. Translation: CASSLGGADIQYF.

The chain has TRBV7-3 and TRBJ1-3; D is undetermined. This CDR3 has 13 residues. Germline lookup yields CDR1 SGHTA and CDR2 FQGTGA. V gave up 6 bases and J gave up 0 bases, with 6 bases separating them. The CDR3 DNA reads as TGTGCCAGCAGTTTGCGCTCTGGAAACACCATATATTTT. Protein sequence: CASSLRSGNTIYF.

The chain recombines TRBV14 with TRBJ2-5; D assignment may be TRBD1 or TRBD2 (5 bases each). V was pared by 4 bases and J by 1 base, with 16 bases between. Germline V CDR1 and CDR2: SGHDN, FVKESK. The CDR3 length is 16 residues. The CDR3 is CASSPSRGTFQETQYF. The CDR3 DNA sequence: TGTGCCAGCAGCCCCTCCCGGGGCACCTTCCAAGAGACCCAGTACTTC.

In its sample, this clone was seen once. J is TRBJ2-2 and V is TRBV5-6; TRBD2 matches 15 bases. The CDR3 covers 17 residues. Germline CDR1 is SGHDT and CDR2 is YYEEEE. J gave up 9 bases and V 3 bases, and 9 bases lay outside the gene matches. The CDR3 reads CASSWTGTSGRRRELFF. The CDR3 DNA is TGTGCCAGCAGCTGGACCGGGACTAGCGGGAGGCGGCGGGAGCTGTTTTTT.

This clone has a handful of counts. The rearrangement joins TRBV5-1 to TRBJ1-4, with 8 bases matching TRBD1. Trimming cost V 5 bases and J 12 bases; bases outside gene matches: 15. The CDR3 consists of 15 residues. Looked up from germline, CDR1 is SGHRS and CDR2 is YFSETQ. The CDR3: CASSHTGTGPGELFF. The CDR3 DNA sequence: TGCGCCAGCAGTCATACCGGGACAGGCCCTGGGGAACTGTTTTTT.

The V call is TRBV4-3, the J call TRBJ2-7; 10 bases fit TRBD2. Germline lookup yields CDR1 LGHNA and CDR2 YSLEER. V lost 2 bases to trimming and J lost 1 base; unmatched junction nucleotides: 11. The CDR3 length is 18 residues. CDR3 coding DNA: TGCGCCAGCAGCCAATTCATAGCGGGAGGAGATGGATCCTACGAGCAGTACTTC. It codes for CASSQFIAGGDGSYEQYF.

The CDR3 spells CASSPGQGTYNEQFF. CDR3 bases: TGTGCCAGCAGCCCAGGACAGGGAACCTACAATGAGCAGTTCTTC. The chain recombines TRBV7-2 with TRBJ2-1; 8 bases line up with TRBD1. The V and J ends lost 5 bases and 2 bases, in that order; junction bases with no gene match: 5. Per the germline V gene, CDR1 is SGHTA and CDR2 is FQGNSA. CDR3 length: 15 amino acids.

The rearrangement links TRBV7-8 to TRBJ2-7; D not certain. The CDR3 length is 12 residues. Per the germline V gene, CDR1 is SGHVS and CDR2 is FQNEAQ. The V end was cut by 3 bases, the J end by 3 bases, with 6 bases between. CDR3 nucleotide sequence: TGTGCCAGCAGCTTGATAGGCTACGAGCAGTACTTC. Protein sequence: CASSLIGYEQYF.